A selection of T cell receptor beta chains follows, all from one sample in a study of blood T cell repertoires in COVID-19. Profiled with immunoSEQ multiplex PCR; TCRdb holds only in-frame clones, not every one. The sample lists fewer than 80,000 clones, roughly three quarters occurring once. The specimen was peripheral blood. Every receptor here comes from a man aged 60-69 years with COVID-19, enrolled during active disease. The CDR3 runs from the conserved cysteine through the conserved F or W. Each record gives: J gene, V gene, CDR3 protein.

J: TRBJ2-3
V: TRBV6-1
CDR3: CASSEDGGGYTDTQYF

J: TRBJ1-1
V: TRBV3-1/TRBV3-2
CDR3: CASRISTGDAKAFF

J: TRBJ2-3
V: TRBV5-1
CDR3: CASRGEGGTDTQYF

J: TRBJ1-2
V: TRBV9
CDR3: CASSVDGTRPYGYTF

J: TRBJ2-5
V: TRBV5-6
CDR3: CASSLRGLATQETQYF

J: TRBJ2-2
V: TRBV9
CDR3: CASSGDIANTGELFF

J: TRBJ2-7
V: TRBV2
CDR3: CASSYTGPYEQYF

J: TRBJ2-3
V: TRBV15
CDR3: CATSSGSLGTQYF

J: TRBJ2-2
V: TRBV2
CDR3: CASSPTGIGGELFF

J: TRBJ1-2
V: TRBV30
CDR3: CAVLQGGYGYTF

J: TRBJ2-5
V: TRBV5-1
CDR3: CASSPGLAGGLQETQYF

J: TRBJ1-6
V: TRBV3-1/TRBV3-2
CDR3: CASSPGQFNSPLHF

J: TRBJ1-1
V: TRBV18
CDR3: CASSQGQGSFEAFF

J: TRBJ2-1
V: TRBV7-3
CDR3: CASSLDRSSYNEQFF

J: TRBJ2-4
V: TRBV6-2/TRBV6-3
CDR3: CASSLNPPGALQYF

J: TRBJ1-4
V: TRBV5-6
CDR3: CASSRGYKNEKLFF

J: TRBJ2-7
V: TRBV30
CDR3: CAWREPGLGFEQYF

J: TRBJ1-2
V: TRBV5-4
CDR3: CASSRGTADGYTF

J: TRBJ1-1
V: TRBV5-1
CDR3: CASSLAPTGMNTEAFF

J: TRBJ2-3
V: TRBV14
CDR3: CASSQSRVGQRADTQYF

J: TRBJ1-1
V: TRBV6-5
CDR3: CASLSSENTEAFF

J: TRBJ1-5
V: TRBV28
CDR3: CASSLTGVSNQPQHF

J: TRBJ2-1
V: TRBV7-9
CDR3: CASSREGERSNEQFF

J: TRBJ1-6
V: TRBV3-1/TRBV3-2
CDR3: CASSPQAGSYNSPLHF

J: TRBJ2-7
V: TRBV6-1
CDR3: CASSEGTGMWTYEQYF

J: TRBJ1-3
V: TRBV28
CDR3: CASTEGRAGNTIYF

J: TRBJ1-5
V: TRBV30
CDR3: CAWSVPEGGGNQPQHF

J: TRBJ2-5
V: TRBV15
CDR3: CATSRDGGDQETQYF

J: TRBJ1-2
V: TRBV5-1
CDR3: CASSGSGVDGYTF

J: TRBJ2-3
V: TRBV5-1
CDR3: CASTQGSATSTDTQYF

J: TRBJ2-7
V: TRBV6-5
CDR3: CASSSQGGAYEQYF

J: TRBJ1-2
V: TRBV11-2
CDR3: CASSTGGYGYTF

J: TRBJ1-2
V: TRBV29-1
CDR3: CSVVRQASDYGYTF

J: TRBJ1-2
V: TRBV6-5
CDR3: CASTARDSEFYGYTF

J: TRBJ1-5
V: TRBV5-5
CDR3: CASSGGQAWEPQHF

J: TRBJ1-3
V: TRBV5-1
CDR3: CASSLGGLASGNTIYF